A single sample gave rise to the 5 T cell receptor beta chains below, sequenced in a study of cytomegalovirus exposure and HLA in healthy donors. This PCR relied on a set of 60 Vbeta primers and 13 Jbeta primers. The repertoire was sequenced with immunoSEQ multiplex PCR; TCRdb's copy has only in-frame clones and lacks some. The sample has fewer than 110,000 clones, 82% seen once; the top ten hold approximately 2.6%. Sequences were obtained from PBMCs. The source of these receptors is a young man in good health and CMV-seropositive.

V usage is TRBV30 and J usage is TRBJ1-1; 7 bases fit TRBD1. This CDR3 region has 13 residues. After removal of 6 bases from V and 4 bases from J, the junction contained 8 bases not matched to a gene. CDR1 and CDR2 from the germline V gene are GTSNPN and SVGIG (reference sequence). Here the CDR3 DNA reads TGTGCCTGCGACAGGGAGGCGGGCACTGAAGCTTTCTTT. Its protein is CACDREAGTEAFF.

This rearrangement joins TRBV5-8 to TRBJ1-1; maybe TRBD1 (6 bases). Germline V CDR1 and CDR2: SGHTS, YDEGEE. Between the trimmed V and J ends, which lost 7 bases and 0 bases, there was a span of 10 bases. The CDR3 length is 13 residues. The CDR3 loop is CASPGDMNTEAFF. The CDR3 nucleotides read TGTGCCAGCCCAGGGGACATGAACACTGAAGCTTTCTTT.

The rearrangement joins TRBV6-6 to TRBJ1-5; D uncertain. Germline V gene sequence: CDR1 MNHNY, CDR2 SVGAGI (reference sequence). V was pared by 7 bases and J by 0 bases, with 10 bases between. The CDR3 sequence is 14 residues long. The CDR3 sequence: CASNTVYSNQPQHF. CDR3 nucleotides: TGTGCCAGCAACACAGTCTATAGCAATCAGCCCCAGCATTTT.

The chain employs TRBV6-1 and TRBJ2-3; 7 bases are shared with TRBD1. Germline V gene sequence: CDR1 MNHNS, CDR2 SASEGT. The trim removed 0 bases at V and 14 bases at J, leaving 8 bases unmatched. CDR3 size: 13 residues. CDR3 protein: CASSEAEGAAAYF. In DNA form, the CDR3 reads TGTGCCAGCAGTGAAGCTGAGGGGGCGGCTGCGTATTTT.

The chain employs TRBV6-4 and TRBJ2-3; 10 bases match TRBD2. V was pared by 0 bases and J by 2 bases, with 2 bases of the junction left unmatched. CDR1 and CDR2 from the germline V gene are MRHNA and SNTAGT. The CDR3 has 16 amino acids. Here the CDR3 reads CASSDSSGGATDTQYF. The CDR3 nucleotides read TGTGCCAGCAGTGACTCGAGCGGGGGGGCCACAGATACGCAGTATTTT.